The 19 T cell receptor beta chains given below trace back to one sample, sequenced in a study of regulatory and conventional T cells in RAG deficiency. Regulatory T cells were sorted from blood as CD4+ CD25-high CD127-low cells. Clones were sequenced by immunoSEQ multiplex PCR, and TCRdb holds only the in-frame ones, with some missing. Here the sample spans 5,500 to 9,000 clones, under 95% being singletons. Separately, the same data were catalogued under a study of regulatory T cells. Per that paper: The PCR used 52 TRBV and 13 TRBJ primers.

Sequenced: CD127- CD25+ CD4+ Tregs sorted from blood. All receptors come from a human donor in good health.

The rearrangement uses TRBV6-5 and TRBJ1-5; D is perhaps TRBD1 (6 bases). Trimming removed 5 bases at V and 0 bases at J, with 11 bases between. Germline CDR1 reads MNHEY; CDR2 reads SVGAGI. This CDR3 contains 15 residues. CDR3 DNA: TGTGCCAGCAGTCCGACAGGAAATAGCAATCAGCCCCAGCATTTT. Translated, it gives CASSPTGNSNQPQHF.

This clone has only a few counts. The V gene is TRBV5-6, the J gene TRBJ1-3; 8 bases are shared with TRBD1. Germline V gene sequence: CDR1 SGHDT, CDR2 YYEEEE. The CDR3 spans 15 residues. The V segment lost 6 bases and the J segment 7 bases; nucleotides outside the gene matches: 12. CDR3 in amino acids: CASKPDRVRANTIYF. The CDR3 nucleotides read TGTGCCAGCAAACCGGACAGGGTTCGGGCCAACACCATATATTTT. Full variable domain (outside the CDR3, taken from reference TRBV5-6 and TRBJ1-3): DAGVTQSPTHLIKTRGQQVTLRCSPKSGHDTVSWYQQALGQGPQFIFQYYEEEERQRGNFPDRFSGHQFPNYSSELNVNALLLGDSALYLCASKPDRVRANTIYFGEGSWLTVV.

The chain employs TRBV5-6 and TRBJ2-3, with 8 bases aligning to TRBD2. Germline lookup yields CDR1 SGHDT and CDR2 YYEEEE. V dropped 1 base and J dropped 3; count of bases not matched to a gene: 13. This CDR3 is 18 amino acids long. In nucleotides, the CDR3 is TGTGCCAGCAGCTTGTATTTCCGAAGCGGGGGATGGACAGATACGCAGTATTTT. Its translation: CASSLYFRSGGWTDTQYF. Full variable domain (remainder filled in from reference TRBV5-6 and TRBJ2-3): DAGVTQSPTHLIKTRGQQVTLRCSPKSGHDTVSWYQQALGQGPQFIFQYYEEEERQRGNFPDRFSGHQFPNYSSELNVNALLLGDSALYLCASSLYFRSGGWTDTQYFGPGTRLTVL.

The CDR3 spells CASSLQGEAFF. The CDR3 bases are TGCGCCAGCAGCTTGCAGGGGGAAGCTTTCTTT. The chain links TRBV5-1 to TRBJ1-1; TRBD1 might be the D (6 bases). V gave up 1 base and J gave up 8 bases, with 6 bases separating them. This CDR3 contains 11 residues. Germline V lookup: CDR1 SGHRS, CDR2 YFSETQ.

The V gene is TRBV6-5, the J gene TRBJ1-2; perhaps TRBD1 as D (5 bases). V was clipped by 0 bases and J by 2 bases, with 13 bases between them. The CDR3 length is 16 residues. Germline CDR1 reads MNHEY; CDR2 reads SVGAGI. CDR3 nucleotide sequence: TGTGCCAGCAGTTACTCCCCAGCCCGGGGGAACTATGGCTACACCTTC. Its protein product is CASSYSPARGNYGYTF.

The V gene is TRBV6-1, the J gene TRBJ2-1; 8 nucleotides align to TRBD1. The V and J ends lost 7 bases and 6 bases, in that order; junction bases with no gene match: 8. CDR1 MNHNS and CDR2 SASEGT come from the germline V gene. This CDR3 contains 14 residues. The CDR3 DNA reads TGTGCCAGCATACGGACAGGGTATGGCAATGAGCAGTTCTTC. This sequence encodes CASIRTGYGNEQFF.

This clone occurred a few times. The rearrangement uses TRBV7-2 and TRBJ2-2; 8 bases are shared with TRBD2. V trimming: 5 bases; J trimming: 1 base; junction bases outside the gene matches: 12. Germline CDR1 and CDR2: SGHTA and FQGNSA. The CDR3 is 18 amino acids. The CDR3 sequence: CASSPKPRGAMNTGELFF. The DNA of the CDR3 is TGTGCCAGCAGCCCCAAGCCGCGGGGGGCCATGAACACCGGGGAGCTGTTTTTT.

This chain links TRBV11-2 with TRBJ1-1; the match to TRBD1 covers 7 bases. CDR1 and CDR2 (germline): SGHAT, FQNNGV. CDR3 length: 18 residues. V dropped 0 bases and J dropped 1; count of bases not matched to a gene: 11. The CDR3, as DNA: TGTGCCAGCAGCTTAGATGGGCGACAGGGACGGGCGAACACTGAAGCTTTCTTT. This encodes CASSLDGRQGRANTEAFF.

In its sample, this clone was seen a few times. This rearrangement joins TRBV19 to TRBJ1-4, with 7 nucleotides matching TRBD1. The ends lost 4 bases at V and 7 bases at J; junction bases unmatched: 6. The CDR3 is 14 residues long. CDR1 and CDR2 from the germline V gene are LNHDA and SQIVND (reference sequence). This chain's CDR3 is CASSTGQKSEKLFF. The CDR3 DNA is TGTGCCAGTAGTACGGGACAGAAGAGTGAAAAACTGTTTTTT.

The chain combines TRBV5-1 with TRBJ1-2; TRBD1 might be the D (6 bases). The CDR3 sequence is 14 residues long. Germline CDR1 reads SGHRS; CDR2 reads YFSETQ. V was trimmed by 2 bases and J by 1 base, leaving 9 bases between them. CDR3 residues: CASSLGDINYGYTF. The CDR3 nucleotides are TGCGCCAGCAGCTTAGGGGACATTAACTATGGCTACACCTTC.

Only one count was recorded for this clone. The chain uses TRBV12-2 and TRBJ1-5. TRBV12-2 is a pseudogene locus. The CDR3 runs to 18 residues. The CDR3 bases are TGTGCAAGTCGCTTACAAATGGAGGGCCTTTATAGCAATCAGCCCCAGCATTTT. Its protein product is CASRLQMEGLYSNQPQHF.

The chain has TRBV27 and TRBJ1-1; 8 nucleotides agree with TRBD1. The V and J ends lost 4 bases and 1 base, in that order; junction bases with no gene match: 5. The CDR3 has 15 amino acids. CDR1 and CDR2 (germline): MNHEY, SMNVEV (reference sequence). CDR3 sequence: CASSSRGQGNTEAFF. CDR3 in DNA: TGTGCCAGCAGTTCTCGAGGACAGGGGAACACTGAAGCTTTCTTT.

V is TRBV12-5 and J is TRBJ2-3; the match to TRBD2 covers 8 bases. In germline, CDR1 is LGHNT, CDR2 FRNRAP. This CDR3 is 17 amino acids long. J was trimmed by 0 bases and V by 1 base; bases with no gene match: 6. The CDR3 DNA is TGTGCTAGTGGTTTGGCCCAGCGGGGGAGAAGCACAGATACGCAGTATTTT. It translates to CASGLAQRGRSTDTQYF.

The chain combines TRBV2 with TRBJ2-7, with D tentatively TRBD2 (6 bases). The CDR3 spans 13 residues. CDR1 is SNHLY and CDR2 is FYNNEI in the germline V gene. Trimming stripped 7 bases from V and 2 bases from J, with 12 bases between. The DNA for the CDR3 is TGTGCCAGCAACCTCATAGCGGCCTACGAGCAGTACTTC. This sequence encodes CASNLIAAYEQYF.

This chain links TRBV6-1 with TRBJ2-7; 7 bases fit TRBD1. The junction had 12 bases not matched to a gene; V was cut back by 3 bases and J by 4 bases. The CDR3 covers 16 residues. Germline CDR1 MNHNS, CDR2 SASEGT. CDR3 protein: CASSDGPGTDLYEQYF. The CDR3 DNA reads as TGTGCCAGCAGTGACGGTCCGGGGACAGACCTATACGAGCAGTACTTC.

The CDR3 loop reads CASSQDLGVVTPLHF. In DNA, the CDR3 is TGCGCCAGCAGCCAAGATCTAGGGGTGGTAACACCCCTCCACTTT. The chain uses TRBV4-3 and TRBJ1-6; a weak D match, TRBD1 (5 bases). The CDR3 runs to 15 residues. Deletions cut 0 bases from V and 11 bases from J, with 14 bases between. Germline assignment: CDR1 LGHNA and CDR2 YSLEER.

As concerns this clone: Mismatch with germline at one junction end may stem from a read error. The genes are TRBV5-1 and TRBJ1-1; 7 nucleotides match TRBD1. The CDR3 length is 13 residues. Germline CDR1 is SGHRS and CDR2 is YFSETQ. In nucleotides, the CDR3 is TGCGCCAGCAGCTTAACCGGGACAGTGGGGATATTGTTT. This gives the protein CASSLTGTVGILF.

The genes are TRBV19 and TRBJ1-2; 8 positions agree with TRBD1. Unmatched junction bases numbered 2, after V lost 3 bases and J lost 5 bases. CDR3 size: 13 residues. CDR1 is LNHDA and CDR2 is SQIVND in the germline V gene (reference sequence). Written as DNA, the CDR3 is TGTGCCAGTAGTATCGGACAGGGTTATGGCTACACCTTC. Translation gives CASSIGQGYGYTF.

This clone was seen only once. The chain uses TRBV11-2 and TRBJ1-1, with D possibly matching TRBD1 (5 bases). CDR1 and CDR2 (germline): SGHAT, FQNNGV. Trimming pared 5 bases from V and 5 bases from J, leaving 12 bases between. CDR3 length equals 13 residues. The CDR3 loop reads CASSPQGGTEAFF. As DNA, the CDR3 is TGTGCCAGCAGCCCGCAGGGAGGAACTGAAGCTTTCTTT.